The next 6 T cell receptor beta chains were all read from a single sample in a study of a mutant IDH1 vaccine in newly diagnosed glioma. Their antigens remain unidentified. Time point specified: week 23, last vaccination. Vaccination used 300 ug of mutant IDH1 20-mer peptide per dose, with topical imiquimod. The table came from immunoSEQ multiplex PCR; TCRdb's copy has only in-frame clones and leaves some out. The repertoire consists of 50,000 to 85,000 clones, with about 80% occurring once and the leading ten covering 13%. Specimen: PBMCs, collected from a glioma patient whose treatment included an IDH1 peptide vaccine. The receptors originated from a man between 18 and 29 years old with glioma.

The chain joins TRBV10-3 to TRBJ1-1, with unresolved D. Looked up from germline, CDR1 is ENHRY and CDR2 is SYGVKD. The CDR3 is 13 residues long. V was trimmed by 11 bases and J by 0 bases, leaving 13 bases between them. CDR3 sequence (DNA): TGTGCCTCCCAATCCGTTCTGAACACTGAAGCTTTCTTT. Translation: CASQSVLNTEAFF.

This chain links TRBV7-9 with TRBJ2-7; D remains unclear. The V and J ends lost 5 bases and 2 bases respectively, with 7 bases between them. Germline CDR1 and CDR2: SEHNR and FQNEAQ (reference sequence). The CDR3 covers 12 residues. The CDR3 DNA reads TGTGCCAGCAGCCCCACGGCCTACGAGCAGTACTTC. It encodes CASSPTAYEQYF.

This chain's CDR3 is CASSWGLVHSGSYNEQFF. The CDR3 nucleotides are TGTGCCAGCAGTTGGGGACTAGTCCACTCAGGGTCCTACAATGAGCAGTTCTTC. The chain joins TRBV2 to TRBJ2-1; the match to TRBD2 covers 8 bases. The CDR3 loop spans 18 amino acids. Germline trimming cut 5 bases from V and 1 base from J; bases unmatched to any gene: 13. Germline V gives CDR1 SNHLY, CDR2 FYNNEI.

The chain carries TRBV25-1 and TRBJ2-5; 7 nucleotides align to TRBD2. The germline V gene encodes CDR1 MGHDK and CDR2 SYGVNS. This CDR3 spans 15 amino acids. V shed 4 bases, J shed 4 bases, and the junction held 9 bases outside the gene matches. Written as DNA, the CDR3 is TGTGCCAGCAGTGGCTCGGGAGGAGCGAGAGAGACCCAGTACTTC. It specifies CASSGSGGARETQYF.

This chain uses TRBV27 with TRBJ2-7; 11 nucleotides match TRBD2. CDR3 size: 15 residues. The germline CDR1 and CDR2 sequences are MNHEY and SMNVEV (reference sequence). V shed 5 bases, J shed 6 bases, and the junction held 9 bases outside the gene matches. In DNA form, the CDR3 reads TGTGCCAGCAGTGTAGGGACTAGCGGTTCCGGCGAGCAGTACTTC. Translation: CASSVGTSGSGEQYF.

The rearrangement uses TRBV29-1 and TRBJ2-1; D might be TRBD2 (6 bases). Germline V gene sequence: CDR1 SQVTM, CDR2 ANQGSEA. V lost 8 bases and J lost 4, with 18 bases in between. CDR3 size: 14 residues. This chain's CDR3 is CSSGVPYMYNEQFF. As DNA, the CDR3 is TGCAGCTCGGGAGTCCCTTACATGTACAATGAGCAGTTCTTC.